The 21 T cell receptor beta chains listed next were all sequenced from one sample in a study of blood T cell repertoires in COVID-19. The repertoire was sequenced with immunoSEQ multiplex PCR; TCRdb's copy has only in-frame clones and lacks some. Of about 130,000 clones listed, approximately 90% are singletons. The specimen was peripheral blood. These receptors all stem from a man aged 45-65 years with COVID-19, enrolled during active disease.

V and J are TRBV19 and TRBJ2-3; D may be TRBD2 (5 bases). Germline CDR1 and CDR2: LNHDA and SQIVND (reference sequence). This CDR3 has 14 residues. V lost 5 bases and J lost 0, with 9 bases in between. CDR3 region: CASSPDLSTDTQYF. The CDR3 DNA is TGTGCCAGTAGTCCGGACTTAAGCACAGATACGCAGTATTTT.

The chain recombines TRBV5-1 with TRBJ1-4; tentatively, D is TRBD1 (5 bases). The V end lost 0 bases, the J end lost 5 bases, and 11 bases lay between the germline ends. Per the germline V gene, CDR1 is SGHRS and CDR2 is YFSETQ. CDR3 length equals 15 residues. CDR3: CASSLEGASNEKLFF. The CDR3 DNA sequence: TGCGCCAGCAGCTTGGAAGGGGCCTCAAATGAAAAACTGTTTTTT.

The chain uses TRBV20-1 and TRBJ2-1; D is possibly TRBD2 (5 bases). V was clipped by 3 bases and J by 2 bases, with 11 bases between them. The CDR3 runs 14 residues. The germline V gene has CDR1 DFQATT and CDR2 SNEGSKA (reference sequence). The DNA for the CDR3 is TGCAGTGCTAGTTTGGCGGAGGCCTACAATGAGCAGTTCTTC. Its translation: CSASLAEAYNEQFF.

The chain combines TRBV11-2 with TRBJ2-3, with D unclear. Germline assignment: CDR1 SGHAT and CDR2 FQNNGV. Trimming took 2 bases from V and 4 from J, leaving 7 bases between them. The CDR3 has 13 residues. CDR3 amino acids: CASSLNGPDTQYF. CDR3 coding DNA: TGTGCCAGCAGCTTAAACGGTCCAGATACGCAGTATTTT.

The rearrangement uses TRBV28 and TRBJ2-7; D possibly corresponds to TRBD2 (5 bases). The CDR3 consists of 14 residues. Trimming stripped 6 bases from V and 0 bases from J, with 12 bases between. CDR1 and CDR2 from the germline V gene are MDHEN and SYDVKM. As DNA, the CDR3 is TGTGCCAGCAGGGGAGCCGCTCGCTCCTACGAGCAGTACTTC. Protein product: CASRGAARSYEQYF.

This chain connects TRBV7-3 to TRBJ2-3; 9 bases map to TRBD1. The CDR3 extends over 15 amino acids. Germline trimming cut 5 bases from V and 3 bases from J; bases unmatched to any gene: 6. Per the germline V gene, CDR1 is SGHTA and CDR2 is FQGTGA. CDR3: CASSPGTGLTDTQYF. The DNA of the CDR3 is TGTGCCAGCAGCCCGGGGACAGGGTTGACAGATACGCAGTATTTT.

The chain recombines TRBV11-2 with TRBJ1-4; TRBD1 is a possible D gene (5 bases). The germline V and J ends were trimmed by 0 bases and 8 bases, with 16 bases remaining between them. The length of the CDR3 is 16 residues. Germline CDR1 and CDR2: SGHAT and FQNNGV. CDR3 sequence reads: CASSLDRGGDGEKLFF. In DNA form, the CDR3 reads TGTGCCAGCAGCTTAGATCGGGGGGGTGACGGCGAAAAACTGTTTTTT.

This clone was observed once. The chain recombines TRBV5-4 with TRBJ1-1; unclear D gene. CDR1 SGHNT and CDR2 YYREEE come from the germline V gene (reference sequence). Trimming took 0 bases from V and 11 from J, leaving 20 bases between them. The CDR3 is 15 amino acids. The DNA of the CDR3 is TGTGCCAGCAGCTTGGAGTTTGGGCCTCGCTTGACGGCTTTCTTT. Its protein is CASSLEFGPRLTAFF.

This chain joins TRBV30 and TRBJ1-1; perhaps TRBD1 as D (6 bases). The CDR3 runs 14 residues. Germline V gene data show CDR1 as GTSNPN and CDR2 as SVGIG (reference sequence). Between the trimmed V and J ends, which lost 2 bases and 5 bases, there was a span of 15 bases. The CDR3 DNA reads TGTGCCTGGAGTTTTGCAGGGGCGGATACTGAAGCTTTCTTT. This codes for CAWSFAGADTEAFF.

The chain employs TRBV19 and TRBJ1-6; D not certain. The CDR3 has 13 amino acids. Per the germline V gene, CDR1 is LNHDA and CDR2 is SQIVND (reference sequence). With 6 bases removed from V and 7 bases from J, the gap between germline ends came to 10 bases. The CDR3 DNA reads TGTGCCAGTAGCCTTGGCCACAATTCACCCCTCCACTTT. Its protein is CASSLGHNSPLHF.

This chain links TRBV3-1 (or the pseudogene TRBV3-2) with TRBJ1-6; the match to TRBD1 covers 7 bases. The CDR3 contains 15 residues. V lost 1 base to trimming and J lost 11 bases; unmatched junction nucleotides: 8. Germline loops: CDR1 LGHDT, CDR2 YNNKEL (reference sequence). CDR3 region: CASSQADRVQAPLHF. CDR3 DNA sequence: TGTGCCAGCAGCCAAGCAGACAGGGTGCAGGCACCCCTCCACTTT.

J is TRBJ2-3 and V is TRBV7-3; 9 nucleotides line up with TRBD2. Trimming cost V 3 bases and J 6 bases; bases outside gene matches: 7. Germline V lookup: CDR1 SGHTA, CDR2 FQGTGA. The CDR3 is made up of 15 amino acids. The CDR3 here is CASSLLAGYPDTQYF. The CDR3 nucleotides are TGTGCCAGCAGCTTGCTAGCGGGATACCCCGATACGCAGTATTTT.

This CDR3 is CASSPGASGTYNEQFF. The CDR3 DNA reads TGTGCCAGCAGCCCAGGGGCTAGCGGGACCTACAATGAGCAGTTCTTC. The genes are TRBV7-8 and TRBJ2-1; TRBD2 matches 9 bases. CDR1 and CDR2 (germline): SGHVS, FQNEAQ. The V gene end was trimmed by 5 bases and the J gene end by 2 bases; junction bases not matched to a gene: 7. This CDR3 spans 16 amino acids.

Comment on this clone: Within the sample, other DNA sequences also encode this same CDR3. This chain joins TRBV18 and TRBJ1-1; tentatively, D is TRBD1 (6 bases). CDR1 KGHSH and CDR2 LQKENI come from the germline V gene. Trimming took 1 base from V and 3 from J, leaving 6 bases between them. The CDR3 consists of 13 residues. The CDR3: CASSPQGDTEAFF. The CDR3 bases are TGTGCCAGCTCACCACAGGGGGACACTGAAGCTTTCTTT.

The chain recombines TRBV10-3 with TRBJ2-7, with 9 bases fitting TRBD1. This CDR3 is 14 amino acids long. From germline, CDR1 is ENHRY and CDR2 SYGVKD. V shed 11 bases, J shed 1 base, and the junction held 9 bases outside the gene matches. For the CDR3, the DNA is TGTGCCGCCGAGGCCGGGACAGGGTCCTACGAGCAGTACTTC. Protein product: CAAEAGTGSYEQYF.

The rearrangement joins TRBV19 to TRBJ1-1, with D unresolved. Trimming pared 9 bases from V and 1 base from J, leaving 9 bases between. Looked up from germline, CDR1 is LNHDA and CDR2 is SQIVND (reference sequence). CDR3 length: 12 residues. The CDR3, as DNA: TGTGCCAGCGGGGTTGGGAACACTGAAGCTTTCTTT. Translating gives CASGVGNTEAFF.

J is TRBJ2-1 and V is TRBV6-5, with TRBD2 matching 9 bases. The CDR3 spans 16 residues. Trimming took 2 bases from V and 12 from J; bases not matched to a gene: 14. Germline assignment: CDR1 MNHEY and CDR2 SVGAGI. CDR3 nucleotide sequence: TGTGCCAGCAGTTACGAAGCACCGGGACTAGCCTACGGGCAGTTCTTC. Protein: CASSYEAPGLAYGQFF.

V gene TRBV4-1 combines with J gene TRBJ1-4, with 11 bases that match TRBD1. Trimming at V came to 4 bases and at J to 4 bases, leaving 8 bases not matched to a gene. The CDR3 spans 17 residues. The germline V gene has CDR1 MGHRA and CDR2 YSYEKL. In nucleotides, the CDR3 is TGCGCCAGCAGCCGCGGAGGGACAGGGGGAGGTAATGAAAAACTGTTTTTT. It encodes CASSRGGTGGGNEKLFF.

The chain recombines TRBV29-1 with TRBJ1-1, with D unclear. This CDR3 region has 14 residues. V lost 7 bases to trimming and J lost 1 base, with 16 bases between them. Germline CDR1 SQVTM, CDR2 ANQGSEA. Written as DNA, the CDR3 is TGCAGCGGGTGGATTCAACGGGGGAACACTGAAGCTTTCTTT. As protein: CSGWIQRGNTEAFF.

The genes are TRBV5-1 and TRBJ1-1; 8 bases agree with TRBD1. V lost 4 bases, J lost 4 bases, and 6 bases stayed unmatched. Germline lookup yields CDR1 SGHRS and CDR2 YFSETQ. The CDR3 totals 14 residues. The DNA of the CDR3 is TGCGCCAGCAGCCGACAGGGGTCGGTCACTGAAGCTTTCTTT. Its translation is CASSRQGSVTEAFF.

This clone appeared a single time. CDR3 amino acids: CASSLGLAGTQVDTQYF. As DNA, the CDR3 is TGCGCCAGCAGCCTGGGACTAGCGGGAACCCAGGTAGATACGCAGTATTTT. The J gene is TRBJ2-3, the V gene TRBV4-1, with 13 bases identical to TRBD2. J lost 5 bases, V lost 4 bases, and 9 bases had no gene match. Germline V gene lookup returns CDR1 MGHRA and CDR2 YSYEKL. The CDR3 length is 17 residues.